These 24 T cell receptor beta chains originate from one sample sequenced in a study of CXCR3-negative and CXCR3-positive naive CD8 T cells. 5' RACE that incorporated UMI labels was used to prepare the TRB cDNA libraries. One entry per CDR3 protein, without DNA, is what TCRdb gives after re-calling the 5' RACE reads. The table lists about 38,000 distinct CDR3 sequences. Sequencing was performed on memory CD8+ T cells from blood. The receptors come from a human donor in good health. Some clones in this sample may be carry-over from other donors' samples.

This chain connects TRBV12-3 or TRBV12-4 to TRBJ2-3; checking the TCRdb D call of TRBD1 is not possible without DNA. CDR3 length: 15 amino acids. The CDR3 here is CASSSGTASTDTQYF.

The chain joins TRBV30 to TRBJ2-2; TCRdb's D call of TRBD1 is untestable without DNA. Germline CDR1 and CDR2: GTSNPN and SVGIG (reference sequence). The CDR3 contains 14 residues. The CDR3 loop is CASLGDRRTGELFF.

The chain carries TRBV4-3 and TRBJ1-2; TCRdb's D call of TRBD1 is untestable without DNA. Per germline, CDR1 LGHNA and CDR2 YSLEER. The CDR3 has 15 amino acids. CDR3 amino acids: CASSQDTGGRYGYTF.

This chain joins TRBV29-1 and TRBJ2-2; as DNA is missing, the TRBD1 call by TCRdb cannot be tested. CDR3 length: 17 residues. Germline V gene sequence: CDR1 SQVTM, CDR2 ANQGSEA. The chain's CDR3 is CSVVTEAGQLPTGELFF.

The rearrangement uses TRBV12-3 or TRBV12-4 and TRBJ2-2. This CDR3 region has 14 residues. The CDR3 spells CASSLEANTGELFF.

The rearrangement links TRBV10-3 to TRBJ2-7; TCRdb gives TRBD1 as the D gene, but with no DNA this cannot be confirmed. CDR1 ENHRY and CDR2 SYGVKD come from the germline V gene. The CDR3 length is 17 residues. The CDR3 loop reads CAISELGTGLLYYEQYF.

V is TRBV5-1 and J is TRBJ2-7; TCRdb names TRBD1, which stays unverified in the absence of DNA. Germline lookup yields CDR1 SGHRS and CDR2 YFSETQ. The CDR3 is 14 residues long. The chain's CDR3 is CASSLGLQGYEQYF.

The rearrangement links TRBV6-5 to TRBJ2-7. Germline lookup yields CDR1 MNHEY and CDR2 SVGAGI. This CDR3 contains 13 residues. The CDR3 spells CASSIRASYEQYF.

This chain connects TRBV7-9 to TRBJ1-5; absent DNA, TCRdb's TRBD1 call cannot be checked. CDR1 SEHNR and CDR2 FQNEAQ come from the germline V gene (reference sequence). There are 15 residues in the CDR3. CDR3 amino acids: CASSLGSRGPQSQHF.

The gene calls are TRBV6-5 and TRBJ2-7; absent DNA, TCRdb's TRBD2 call cannot be checked. Germline CDR1 is MNHEY and CDR2 is SVGAGI. The CDR3 is 14 amino acids. The CDR3 reads CASSYSGTSGEQYF.

This sequence joins TRBV29-1 and TRBJ2-2. The CDR3 runs to 12 residues. Germline values: CDR1 SQVTM, CDR2 ANQGSEA. CDR3 in amino acids: CSARVGTGELFF.

The rearrangement joins TRBV6-1 to TRBJ2-1; TCRdb's D call of TRBD2 is untestable without DNA. CDR1 and CDR2 from the germline V gene are MNHNS and SASEGT. CDR3 length: 15 amino acids. CDR3 in amino acids: CASTLTSGRYNEQFF.

The chain recombines TRBV5-4 with TRBJ2-7; there is no DNA to check the TCRdb D call of TRBD2. Germline V CDR1 and CDR2: SGHNT, YYREEE (reference sequence). The CDR3 spans 13 residues. The CDR3 sequence is CASSPSLANEQYF.

The chain couples TRBV4-3 to TRBJ1-1; absent DNA, TCRdb's TRBD1 call cannot be checked. In germline, CDR1 is LGHNA, CDR2 YSLEER. This CDR3 is 15 amino acids long. The CDR3 here is CASSQDRDLYTEAFF.

This chain uses TRBV7-9 with TRBJ2-3; absent DNA, TCRdb's TRBD2 call cannot be checked. Germline V gene data show CDR1 as SEHNR and CDR2 as FQNEAQ (reference sequence). The CDR3 totals 14 residues. CDR3: CATLPGGVGDTQYF. Based on the CDR3 plus reference TRBV7-9 and TRBJ2-3, the full variable domain is DTGVSQNPRHKITKRGQNVTFRCDPISEHNRLYWYRQTLGQGPEFLTYFQNEAQLEKSRLLSDRFSAERPKGSFSTLEIQRTEQGDSAMYLCATLPGGVGDTQYFGPGTRLTVL.

The V and J genes are TRBV6-5 and TRBJ1-6; TCRdb outputs TRBD1, but without DNA this stays unchecked. Germline CDR1 MNHEY, CDR2 SVGAGI. CDR3 length: 15 amino acids. This CDR3 is CASRAGTEYNSPLHF.

The chain's CDR3 is CASSFYRGGYEQYF. This rearrangement joins TRBV23-1 to TRBJ2-7; TCRdb calls TRBD1, which cannot be checked without DNA. TRBV23-1 is an ORF for which the function is uncertain. The CDR3 length is 14 residues.

This rearrangement joins TRBV10-3 to TRBJ1-4. The CDR3 totals 12 residues. CDR1 is ENHRY and CDR2 is SYGVKD in the germline V gene. The CDR3 sequence is CAISDGLPEVFF.

The chain joins TRBV28 to TRBJ2-5; TCRdb's D gene call, TRBD2, goes unchecked for lack of DNA. This CDR3 is 13 amino acids long. Germline-derived CDR1 and CDR2 are MDHEN and SYDVKM. The CDR3 here is CASSLRLAETQYF.

The chain links TRBV27 to TRBJ1-1; checking the TCRdb D call of TRBD1 is not possible without DNA. From germline, CDR1 is MNHEY and CDR2 SMNVEV (reference sequence). This CDR3 has 14 residues. The CDR3 region is CASSFTGAYTEAFF.

The rearrangement joins TRBV6-5 to TRBJ1-5. Germline CDR1 MNHEY, CDR2 SVGAGI. The CDR3 has 16 amino acids. CDR3: CASSSGPRNSNQPQHF.

CDR3 loop: CASSLDRGSHQPQHF. This chain joins TRBV11-2 and TRBJ1-5. The CDR3 totals 15 residues. CDR1 and CDR2 (germline): SGHAT, FQNNGV.

This CDR3 reads CSVEGDDTYEQYF. This chain joins TRBV29-1 and TRBJ2-7; TCRdb names TRBD1, which stays unverified in the absence of DNA. Germline V gene lookup returns CDR1 SQVTM and CDR2 ANQGSEA. The CDR3 totals 13 residues.

The chain couples TRBV7-9 to TRBJ1-1; TCRdb indicates TRBD1, and absent DNA this call remains unverified. This CDR3 has 16 residues. Germline CDR1 is SEHNR and CDR2 is FQNEAQ (reference sequence). The CDR3 loop reads CASSLKDRGLNTEAFF.